These T cell receptor beta chains were read from a single sample in a study of Graves' ophthalmopathy and Graves' hyperthyroidism. TCRdb analysed the multiplex PCR reads with MiXCR anew, one entry per CDR3 protein. This table has about 550,000 distinct CDR3 sequences, 39% appearing once. Sequenced: peripheral blood or thyroid tissue (not recorded which). The receptor set was obtained from an adult man with Graves' hyperthyroidism. Both conserved end residues are part of each CDR3. A D gene is named only where the DNA matches it firmly. Clone size is given for some rows only: seen once, a few or many times, or a class if the clone is expanded.

V: TRBV25-1; size: -; D: -; J: TRBJ1-6; CDR3: CARAGLSPLHF; DNA: TGTGCCAGAGCAGGGTTATCACCCCTCCACTTT
V: TRBV9; size: many; D: TRBD2; J: TRBJ2-5; CDR3: CASSVGTRQETQYF; DNA: TGTGCCAGCAGCGTAGGGACTAGACAAGAGACCCAGTACTTC
V: TRBV27; size: few; D: TRBD2; J: TRBJ2-5; CDR3: CASSFGGRLVETQYF; DNA: TGTGCCAGCAGTTTCGGCGGGAGATTGGTAGAGACCCAGTACTTC
V: TRBV6-5; size: few; D: TRBD1; J: TRBJ2-7; CDR3: CASSRQGATYEQYF; DNA: TGTGCCAGCTCAAGGCAGGGGGCGACCTACGAGCAGTACTTC
V: TRBV2; size: few; D: -; J: TRBJ2-1; CDR3: CASKGDNEQFF; DNA: TGTGCCAGCAAGGGGGACAATGAGCAGTTCTTC
V: TRBV2; size: -; D: TRBD1; J: TRBJ1-1; CDR3: CASNRDRTNEAFF; DNA: TGTGCCAGCAACCGGGACAGAACTAATGAAGCTTTCTTT
V: TRBV19; size: once; D: -; J: TRBJ1-5; CDR3: CASSRRQGREPQHF; DNA: TGTGCCAGTAGTAGGAGGCAGGGGCGAGAGCCCCAGCATTTT
V: TRBV2; size: -; D: -; J: TRBJ1-1; CDR3: CASRRDKAGEAFF; DNA: TGTGCCAGCAGACGGGACAAGGCGGGTGAAGCTTTCTTT
V: TRBV29-1; size: -; D: -; J: TRBJ1-1; CDR3: CSVGRWEAYTEAFF; DNA: TGCAGCGTTGGCAGGTGGGAGGCGTACACTGAAGCTTTCTTT
V: TRBV11-2; size: -; D: TRBD1; J: TRBJ2-7; CDR3: CASGQAGGRYEQYF; DNA: TGTGCCAGCGGTCAGGCAGGGGGCCGATACGAGCAGTACTTC
V: TRBV4-1; size: -; D: -; J: TRBJ1-4; CDR3: CASSQDVAQTTNEKLFF; DNA: TGCGCCAGCAGCCAAGATGTGGCCCAGACAACTAATGAAAAACTGTTTTTT
V: TRBV7-3; size: -; D: -; J: TRBJ2-7; CDR3: CASSTGRTEEQYF; DNA: TGTGCCAGCAGCACAGGAAGGACAGAGGAGCAGTACTTC
V: TRBV10-3; size: -; D: -; J: TRBJ1-2; CDR3: CAGSEAPGRVSGGYTF; DNA: TGTGCCGGCAGTGAAGCCCCGGGACGGGTATCTGGGGGCTACACCTTC
V: TRBV20-1; size: many; D: -; J: TRBJ2-5; CDR3: CSARPGRGPQETQYF; DNA: TGCAGTGCTAGACCGGGCAGGGGTCCGCAAGAGACCCAGTACTTC
V: TRBV7-9; size: -; D: TRBD1; J: TRBJ1-5; CDR3: CASSLGTQGAVQPQHF; DNA: TGTGCCAGCAGCTTAGGGACACAGGGGGCAGTACAGCCCCAGCATTTT
V: TRBV7-2; size: many; D: TRBD1; J: TRBJ1-3; CDR3: CASSLEGTGGTGNTIYF; DNA: TGTGCCAGCAGCTTAGAGGGGACAGGGGGAACCGGAAACACCATATATTTT
V: TRBV7-9; size: many; D: -; J: TRBJ2-5; CDR3: CASSLKGSHRETQYF; DNA: TGTGCCAGCAGCTTAAAGGGTTCGCACCGGGAGACCCAGTACTTC
V: TRBV29-1; size: many; D: -; J: TRBJ1-2; CDR3: CSVVWDTYGYTF; DNA: TGCAGCGTTGTTTGGGACACCTATGGCTACACCTTC
V: TRBV7-2; size: -; D: -; J: TRBJ1-1; CDR3: CASSLRGTDTEALF; DNA: TGTGCCAGCAGCTTAAGGGGGACGGACACTGAAGCTCTCTTT
V: TRBV7-9; size: -; D: -; J: TRBJ2-1; CDR3: CASSFVRGSYNEQFF; DNA: TGTGCCAGCAGCTTTGTCCGGGGCTCCTACAATGAGCAGTTCTTC
V: TRBV9; size: many; D: -; J: TRBJ2-2; CDR3: CASSVLEGYSSTGELFF; DNA: TGTGCCAGCAGCGTATTAGAGGGTTATAGTAGCACCGGGGAGCTGTTTTTT
V: TRBV10-3; size: many; D: -; J: TRBJ2-7; CDR3: CAIGGAGPSSYEQYF; DNA: TGTGCCATCGGGGGGGCAGGGCCTAGCTCCTACGAGCAGTACTTC
V: TRBV28; size: -; D: -; J: TRBJ2-6; CDR3: CASNEGVSGANVLTF; DNA: TGTGCCAGCAATGAGGGAGTCTCTGGGGCCAACGTCCTGACTTTC
V: TRBV10-2; size: once; D: TRBD1; J: TRBJ2-1; CDR3: CASSEIRTGHSYNEQFF; DNA: TGCGCCAGCAGTGAGATCCGGACAGGACACTCCTACAATGAGCAGTTCTTC
V: TRBV19; size: -; D: -; J: TRBJ2-2; CDR3: CASSILPSNTGELFF; DNA: TGTGCCAGTAGTATCCTACCTTCGAACACCGGGGAGCTGTTTTTT
V: TRBV10-3; size: -; D: -; J: TRBJ2-3; CDR3: CAITGQGSTDTQYF; DNA: TGTGCCATCACCGGGCAGGGCTCCACAGATACGCAGTATTTT
V: TRBV9; size: -; D: -; J: TRBJ1-1; CDR3: CASSVAVGASTEAFF; DNA: TGTGCCAGCAGCGTAGCTGTGGGAGCAAGCACTGAAGCTTTCTTT
V: TRBV29-1; size: many; D: -; J: TRBJ2-2; CDR3: CSVESQTNTGELFF; DNA: TGCAGCGTTGAGAGTCAGACGAACACCGGGGAGCTGTTTTTT
V: TRBV10-3; size: -; D: -; J: TRBJ2-7; CDR3: CAISTASYEQYF; DNA: TGTGCCATCAGCACAGCGTCCTACGAGCAGTACTTC
V: TRBV10-3; size: -; D: TRBD1; J: TRBJ1-2; CDR3: CAIGTAYGYTF; DNA: TGTGCCATCGGGACAGCCTATGGCTACACCTTC
V: TRBV3-1; size: many; D: TRBD2; J: TRBJ2-7; CDR3: CASSQGLAGVRQYF; DNA: TGTGCCAGCAGCCAAGGACTAGCGGGGGTACGCCAGTACTTC
V: TRBV10-3; size: -; D: -; J: TRBJ2-5; CDR3: CASNAGAGETQYF; DNA: TGTGCCAGCAATGCAGGGGCTGGAGAGACCCAGTACTTC
V: TRBV30; size: -; D: TRBD1; J: TRBJ2-7; CDR3: CAFGQGYSYEQYF; DNA: TGTGCCTTTGGACAGGGGTACTCCTACGAGCAGTACTTC
V: TRBV3-1; size: many; D: -; J: TRBJ1-1; CDR3: CASSLLPDTEAFF; DNA: TGTGCCAGCAGCCTCCTGCCCGACACTGAAGCTTTCTTT